A single T cell receptor beta chain is shown here with its context. Its matching antigen is unknown. The CDR3 sequence is 16 residues long. V dropped 1 base and J dropped 0 bases, with 13 bases sitting between them. Germline V gives CDR1 SGHVS, CDR2 FNYEAQ. With autoimmune disease history or systemic immunosuppression, patients were excluded. The sample comes from a study of OX40 agonist ivuxolimab in advanced cancers. The protocol was immunoSEQ multiplex PCR, while the TCRdb copy is restricted to in-frame clones and leaves out a portion. The data contain about 150,000 clones, around 94% of them singletons. General study results and limits: Antigen specificity remained undetermined for the expanded peripheral T cells.

The source was CD4+ or CD8+ T cells sorted from blood, collected in a trial of the OX40 agonist ivuxolimab. The chain couples TRBV7-6 to TRBJ2-7, with D possibly matching TRBD2 (7 bases). The clonotype was recovered from an adult with an advanced solid tumor such as melanoma, head and neck, liver or kidney cancer. The CDR3 nucleotides read TGTGCCAGCAGCTTAGAGACGGGGGGCCTCTCCTACGAGCAGTACTTC. Amino acid sequence: CASSLETGGLSYEQYF.